The 15 T cell receptor beta chains given below trace back to one sample, sequenced in a study of blood T cell repertoires in COVID-19. Assay: immunoSEQ multiplex PCR; the TCRdb copy retains only in-frame clones and omits some. The profile covers about 200,000 clones, with roughly 80% appearing a single time and 8.5% to 12% taken by the ten largest. Material for sequencing was peripheral blood. The receptor source for this set is a woman older than 75 with acute or convalescent COVID-19.

The chain couples TRBV15 to TRBJ2-5; D may be TRBD1 (6 bases). V shed 7 bases and J shed 4 bases, with 16 bases lying between them. This CDR3 is built from 14 residues. Germline loops: CDR1 LNHNV, CDR2 YYDKDF (reference sequence). CDR3 residues: CATKARDNSETQYF. CDR3 DNA: TGTGCCACCAAAGCCAGGGACAATTCAGAGACCCAGTACTTC.

CDR3 DNA: TGTGCCAGCAGTATCTACAGGGGGCGGGGGACCCAGTACTTC. Amino acids: CASSIYRGRGTQYF. V gene TRBV6-5 combines with J gene TRBJ2-5, with 9 bases fitting TRBD1. V lost 5 bases to trimming and J lost 7 bases; unmatched junction nucleotides: 8. CDR3 length: 14 residues. Germline CDR1 MNHEY, CDR2 SVGAGI.

The V and J genes are TRBV7-3 and TRBJ1-2; 9 bases agree with TRBD1. The length of the CDR3 is 16 residues. Germline CDR1 SGHTA, CDR2 FQGTGA. The V gene end was trimmed by 5 bases and the J gene end by 8 bases; junction bases not matched to a gene: 15. CDR3 residues: CASSPAGRQGDVGYTF. DNA of the CDR3: TGTGCCAGCAGCCCCGCCGGCCGACAGGGGGATGTCGGCTACACCTTC.

This chain uses TRBV11-3 with TRBJ2-2, with D maybe TRBD1 (5 bases). V was shortened by 0 bases and J by 4 bases, with 6 bases between the two germline ends. The CDR3 spans 14 residues. The V gene's germline CDR1 is SGHNT and CDR2 YENEEA. The CDR3 coding sequence is TGTGCCAGCAGCTTAGAGGGGCTCACCGGGGAGCTGTTTTTT. Protein product: CASSLEGLTGELFF.

This clone was counted only a few times. The rearrangement links TRBV19 to TRBJ1-1; D is unresolved. The germline V and J ends were trimmed by 3 bases and 4 bases, with 15 bases remaining between them. CDR3 length equals 15 residues. Looked up from germline, CDR1 is LNHDA and CDR2 is SQIVND (reference sequence). CDR3 nucleotide sequence: TGTGCCAGTAGTATCGGCTCGGTGGAGGGCACTGAAGCTTTCTTT. Protein sequence: CASSIGSVEGTEAFF.

This clone was detected only once. The chain links TRBV19 to TRBJ1-2; 8 nucleotides line up with TRBD1. CDR1 is LNHDA, CDR2 SQIVND, per germline (reference sequence). The CDR3 length is 13 residues. Trimming cost V 3 bases and J 8 bases; bases outside gene matches: 5. The chain's CDR3 is CASSIDRGRGYTF. The CDR3, as DNA: TGTGCCAGTAGTATTGACAGGGGCAGGGGCTACACCTTC.

The rearrangement joins TRBV19 to TRBJ2-1; 7 bases map to TRBD2. The V gene end was trimmed by 7 bases and the J gene end by 3 bases; junction bases not matched to a gene: 12. The CDR3 has 16 amino acids. From germline, CDR1 is LNHDA and CDR2 SQIVND (reference sequence). CDR3 nucleotide sequence: TGTGCCAGTACCGCCCCCGGGAAGCGGGGCTACAATGAGCAGTTCTTC. Protein sequence: CASTAPGKRGYNEQFF.

This clone was seen a few times. The chain uses TRBV19 and TRBJ2-1, with 10 bases aligning to TRBD2. The CDR3 is made up of 13 amino acids. J was trimmed by 14 bases and V by 2 bases; bases with no gene match: 6. The germline V gene encodes CDR1 LNHDA and CDR2 SQIVND (reference sequence). CDR3 nucleotides: TGTGCCAGTAGTATAACGAAGCGGGAGGGTAAGTTCTTC. It yields the protein CASSITKREGKFF.

V usage is TRBV4-3 and J usage is TRBJ2-5; TRBD2 agrees at 9 bases. The length of the CDR3 is 16 residues. Trimming removed 4 bases from V and 4 bases from J; junction bases left unmatched: 10. CDR1 is LGHNA, CDR2 YSLEER, per germline. As DNA, the CDR3 is TGCGCCAGCAGCCCCGCGGTTCGTAGCGGGGGAGAGACCCAGTACTTC. Encoded protein: CASSPAVRSGGETQYF.

This clone was seen only once. The chain has TRBV7-3 and TRBJ2-1; 8 bases map to TRBD2. The junction had 5 bases not matched to a gene; V was cut back by 5 bases and J by 11 bases. CDR3 length equals 12 residues. Germline-derived CDR1 and CDR2 are SGHTA and FQGTGA. CDR3 DNA: TGTGCCAGCAGCCCTACTAGCGGTAAGCAGTTCTTC. Its protein is CASSPTSGKQFF.

This CDR3 is CASSRQGGSGNTIYF. CDR3 in DNA: TGCGCCAGCAGCCGACAGGGTGGTTCTGGAAACACCATATATTTT. The rearrangement joins TRBV5-1 to TRBJ1-3; 7 bases agree with TRBD1. The V and J ends lost 4 bases and 1 base, in that order; junction bases with no gene match: 5. CDR3 length equals 15 residues. Germline V gene sequence: CDR1 SGHRS, CDR2 YFSETQ. Full variable domain (outside the CDR3, taken from reference TRBV5-1 and TRBJ1-3): KAGVTQTPRYLIKTRGQQVTLSCSPISGHRSVSWYQQTPGQGLQFLFEYFSETQRNKGNFPGRFSGRQFSNSRSEMNVSTLELGDSALYLCASSRQGGSGNTIYFGEGSWLTVV.

The gene calls are TRBV5-6 and TRBJ2-5, with D perhaps TRBD1 (5 bases). The germline CDR1 and CDR2 sequences are SGHDT and YYEEEE. CDR3 size: 16 residues. V gave up 4 bases and J gave up 0 bases, with 16 bases separating them. DNA of the CDR3: TGTGCCAGCAGCCCACTGGACACCCCGTACCAAGAGACCCAGTACTTC. This codes for CASSPLDTPYQETQYF.

This clone was seen once. The chain uses TRBV3-1 (or the pseudogene TRBV3-2) and TRBJ1-2, with D tentatively TRBD1 (5 bases). Germline V gene lookup returns CDR1 LGHDT and CDR2 YNNKEL (reference sequence). The length of the CDR3 is 13 residues. The V gene lost 5 bases and the J gene lost 8 bases, with 15 bases spanning the gap. CDR3 nucleotides: TGTGCCAGCAGCACTCAACCCCAGGGCGGCTACACCTTC. It is translated as CASSTQPQGGYTF.

This clone was found a few times. The chain uses TRBV6-2 or TRBV6-3 and TRBJ1-5; D call uncertain. Trimming shortened V by 2 bases and J by 2 bases, and 10 bases separated the two germline ends. The CDR3 is made up of 15 amino acids. CDR1 is MNHEY and CDR2 is SVGEGT in the germline V gene. DNA of the CDR3: TGTGCCAGCAGTTACGTCAGTGCTGGCAATCAGCCCCAGCATTTT. It translates to CASSYVSAGNQPQHF.

The chain joins TRBV29-1 to TRBJ1-5, with no clear D. V was trimmed by 4 bases and J by 7 bases, leaving 14 bases between them. Germline CDR1 reads SQVTM; CDR2 reads ANQGSEA. The CDR3 has 13 amino acids. The DNA of the CDR3 is TGCAGCGTTGGGGAGGCGGGTGGCCAGCCCCAGCATTTT. Translating gives CSVGEAGGQPQHF.